This T cell receptor beta chain was observed in a study of human T cells and chemical hapten exposure. Described time point: patch test 1, 2 weeks after DPC sensitization. Treatment here: therapeutic diphenylcyclopropenone sensitization with weekly scalp DPC. Drawing of blood took place ahead of applying each patch test. This clonotype has a handful of counts. The V gene's germline CDR1 is DFQATT and CDR2 SNEGSKA (reference sequence). Trimming removed 5 bases from V and 0 bases from J, with 23 bases in between. The CDR3 runs 18 residues. TCRdb processed the RACE reads anew with MiXCR; each CDR3 protein has one entry. The repertoire consists of about 120,000 distinct CDR3 sequences, with about 12% occurring once and the leading ten covering roughly 1.3%.

The sequence was obtained from a woman in her 50s with alopecia areata. Some clones in this sample may be carry-over from other donors' samples. V usage is TRBV20-1 and J usage is TRBJ1-5; D is unclear. This specimen consisted of whole blood, obtained in connection with sensitization to the hapten diphenylcyclopropenone (DPC). In DNA, the CDR3 is TGCAGTGCTCGCCCTAGGGTGCCGCCCTCTTATAGCAATCAGCCCCAGCATTTT. Translation gives CSARPRVPPSYSNQPQHF.